The entry that follows covers one TCR beta chain sequence. Antigen unknown. The entry originates in a study of cytomegalovirus exposure and HLA in healthy donors. Whole-study findings and limits: The likely origin of a cluster of highly shared sequence variants was a sequencing artifact. A later analysis reported that several of the most significant clusters appeared to be linked to common viral pathogens, among them Epstein-Barr virus.

All the people who gave samples were healthy bone marrow donors. At collection, donors were nominally healthy, but unrecorded immune exposures were probable. This PCR relied on a set of 60 Vbeta primers and 13 Jbeta primers. Measured with immunoSEQ multiplex PCR; TCRdb has only the in-frame clones, and not every one. The repertoire holds some 120,000 clones, with over 65% as singletons. Germline V gene data show CDR1 as SEHNR and CDR2 as FQNEAQ (reference sequence). After removal of 4 bases from V and 0 bases from J, the junction contained 3 bases not matched to a gene. CDR3 length: 15 amino acids. The sequence derives from a man between 18 and 29 years old in good health and CMV-seropositive. The sample comprised PBMCs. The gene calls are TRBV7-9 and TRBJ1-1; TRBD1 agrees at 9 bases. This CDR3 is CASSYGQGMNTEAFF. Here the CDR3 DNA reads TGTGCCAGCAGCTACGGACAGGGGATGAACACTGAAGCTTTCTTT.